Listed here are 21 T cell receptor beta chains from one sample, sequenced in a study of T cell responses to AZD1222 COVID-19 vaccine. Clones were read by immunoSEQ multiplex PCR, and TCRdb kept only the in-frame ones, dropping some. This sample carries 170,000 or so clones, 90% of them seen once, and the ten largest clones take 1.5%. The sample consisted of peripheral blood, taken on day 0 of AZD1222 vaccination. The receptors here all came from an adult in good health.

The V and J genes are TRBV28 and TRBJ1-3; D is ambiguous. CDR3 length: 14 amino acids. With 5 bases removed from V and 2 bases from J, the gap between germline ends came to 10 bases. Germline V lookup: CDR1 MDHEN, CDR2 SYDVKM. CDR3 region: CASSPHTAGNTIYF. Written as DNA, the CDR3 is TGTGCCAGCAGTCCACACACAGCTGGAAACACCATATATTTT.

This chain connects TRBV7-9 to TRBJ1-5; 10 nucleotides agree with TRBD1. V trimming: 5 bases; J trimming: 5 bases; junction bases outside the gene matches: 9. Per germline, CDR1 SEHNR and CDR2 FQNEAQ (reference sequence). The CDR3 runs 16 residues. The CDR3 DNA reads as TGTGCCAGCAGCCGTCCCGGGACAGGGGACGATCAGCCCCAGCATTTT. Translated: CASSRPGTGDDQPQHF.

This chain uses TRBV21-1 with TRBJ1-1. TRBV21-1 is a known pseudogene. This CDR3 contains 15 residues. Here the CDR3 reads CASSKAWGADTEAFF. In DNA, the CDR3 is TGTGCCAGCAGCAAAGCGTGGGGGGCTGACACTGAAGCTTTCTTT.

This clone was recorded once. The chain uses TRBV5-8 and TRBJ1-2; D uncertain. The length of the CDR3 is 16 residues. V shed 0 bases and J shed 0 bases, with 12 bases lying between them. CDR1 is SGHTS and CDR2 is YDEGEE in the germline V gene. The CDR3 loop reads CASSLGQPLANYGYTF. The CDR3 DNA reads TGTGCCAGCAGCTTGGGGCAGCCGCTTGCTAACTATGGCTACACCTTC.

The chain joins TRBV7-2 to TRBJ2-2; 8 positions match TRBD2. The V and J ends lost 6 bases and 5 bases, in that order; junction bases with no gene match: 5. This CDR3 has 14 amino acids. Germline loops: CDR1 SGHTA, CDR2 FQGNSA. The CDR3 reads CASRPAGGTGELFF. CDR3 coding DNA: TGTGCCAGCAGGCCTGCGGGGGGTACCGGGGAGCTGTTTTTT.

The genes are TRBV27 and TRBJ1-1; D remains ambiguous. V gave up 0 bases and J gave up 4 bases, with 9 bases separating them. This CDR3 has 14 amino acids. Germline V gene lookup returns CDR1 MNHEY and CDR2 SMNVEV (reference sequence). For the CDR3, the DNA is TGTGCCAGCAGTTTATCAGGATTAGGCACTGAAGCTTTCTTT. Amino acid sequence: CASSLSGLGTEAFF.

The genes are TRBV6-5 and TRBJ1-1; TRBD1 matches 8 bases. The J segment lost 8 bases and the V segment lost 2 bases, leaving 4 bases of the junction unmatched. The germline gives CDR1 MNHEY, CDR2 SVGAGI. The CDR3 consists of 13 residues. The CDR3 DNA follows: TGTGCCAGCAGTTACGGGACAGGAGACGAAGCTTTCTTT. Translated, it gives CASSYGTGDEAFF.

This rearrangement joins TRBV6-5 to TRBJ2-2, with a weak D call TRBD1 (6 bases). Germline V gene sequence: CDR1 MNHEY, CDR2 SVGAGI. Trimming shortened V by 6 bases and J by 4 bases, and 15 bases separated the two germline ends. CDR3 size: 15 residues. CDR3 sequence: CASSSTGSGTGELFF. Here the CDR3 DNA reads TGTGCCAGCAGCTCTACAGGGTCAGGCACCGGGGAGCTGTTTTTT.

This chain connects TRBV3-1 (or the pseudogene TRBV3-2) to TRBJ2-1, with no clear D. This CDR3 is 13 amino acids long. Germline loops: CDR1 LGHDT, CDR2 YNNKEL (reference sequence). Trimming removed 9 bases at V and 1 base at J, with 10 bases between. The DNA of the CDR3 is TGTGCCAGTACAGACGGGTCCTACAATGAGCAGTTCTTC. It encodes CASTDGSYNEQFF.

This chain uses TRBV7-9 with TRBJ1-2; a possible D gene is TRBD1 (6 bases). The ends were cut back, 7 bases at V and 2 bases at J, with 14 bases in the middle. The germline CDR1 and CDR2 sequences are SEHNR and FQNEAQ (reference sequence). The CDR3 totals 14 residues. DNA of the CDR3: TGTGCCAGCACCCTCTGGGGGGGCAACTATGGCTACACCTTC. It translates to CASTLWGGNYGYTF. Using reference TRBV7-9 and TRBJ1-2 for the parts outside the CDR3, the full variable domain is DTGVSQNPRHKITKRGQNVTFRCDPISEHNRLYWYRQTLGQGPEFLTYFQNEAQLEKSRLLSDRFSAERPKGSFSTLEIQRTEQGDSAMYLCASTLWGGNYGYTFGSGTRLTVV.

The chain is built from TRBV19 and TRBJ1-1; 7 bases match TRBD1. The trim removed 5 bases at V and 11 bases at J, leaving 14 bases unmatched. Germline loops: CDR1 LNHDA, CDR2 SQIVND (reference sequence). CDR3 size: 14 residues. DNA of the CDR3: TGTGCCAGTAGTTTGGACAGGCCGGTTCGTAAGGCTTTCTTT. Translation: CASSLDRPVRKAFF.

This clone was seen a few times. The chain recombines TRBV5-5 with TRBJ1-1; D may be TRBD1 (5 bases). The germline V gene encodes CDR1 SGHKS and CDR2 YYEKEE (reference sequence). This CDR3 comprises 12 residues. V was trimmed by 3 bases and J by 7 bases, leaving 10 bases between them. Here the CDR3 reads CASSYRGLEAFF. The CDR3 DNA reads as TGTGCCAGCAGCTATAGGGGCCTTGAAGCTTTCTTT.

The gene calls are TRBV28 and TRBJ1-6, with 7 bases matching TRBD1. Germline V CDR1 and CDR2: MDHEN, SYDVKM. There are 16 residues in the CDR3. J was trimmed by 3 bases and V by 5 bases; bases with no gene match: 7. CDR3 DNA: TGTGCCAGCAGTGGGGGACAGCTAATCTATAATTCACCCCTCCACTTT. Amino acid sequence: CASSGGQLIYNSPLHF.

V gene TRBV9 combines with J gene TRBJ2-3; 8 nucleotides line up with TRBD2. V lost 4 bases to trimming and J lost 1 base; unmatched junction nucleotides: 8. Germline V lookup: CDR1 SGDLS, CDR2 YYNGEE. The CDR3 is made up of 16 amino acids. The CDR3 is CASSPSSGAGTDTQYF. For the CDR3, the DNA is TGTGCCAGCAGCCCAAGTAGCGGGGCGGGCACAGATACGCAGTATTTT.

J is TRBJ2-1 and V is TRBV4-2; D unclear. This CDR3 is built from 15 residues. The germline CDR1 and CDR2 sequences are LGHNA and YNFKEQ. Trimming took off 2 bases at V and 6 bases at J, with 14 bases between the two ends. The CDR3: CASSQSLTRGNEQFF. The CDR3 nucleotides are TGTGCCAGCAGCCAAAGTTTAACACGTGGCAATGAGCAGTTCTTC.

The chain couples TRBV27 to TRBJ2-2; the D is unclear. This CDR3 has 13 residues. Germline CDR1 MNHEY, CDR2 SMNVEV (reference sequence). V shed 3 bases and J shed 5 bases, with 7 bases lying between them. The CDR3 loop reads CASSLTATGELFF. CDR3 bases: TGTGCCAGCAGTTTGACGGCAACCGGGGAGCTGTTTTTT.

This chain links TRBV28 with TRBJ1-2, with D possibly TRBD1 on 5 matching bases. There are 14 residues in the CDR3. V lost 5 bases and J 4 bases, leaving 14 bases between the germline ends. Germline-derived CDR1 and CDR2 are MDHEN and SYDVKM. Here the CDR3 DNA reads TGTGCCAGCAGTGCGGCCGACAGCACCTATGGCTACACCTTC. As protein: CASSAADSTYGYTF.

Only one count was recorded for this clone. CDR3 coding DNA: TGTGCCAGCGCCTTCTATGGAAACACCATATATTTT. Translated, it gives CASAFYGNTIYF. The rearrangement uses TRBV12-3 or TRBV12-4 and TRBJ1-3; D is ambiguous. CDR3 size: 12 residues. Deletions cut 8 bases from V and 3 bases from J, with 8 bases between.

The rearrangement uses TRBV11-3 and TRBJ1-2, with TRBD1 identical over 8 bases. The V gene end was trimmed by 2 bases and the J gene end by 5 bases; junction bases not matched to a gene: 4. The CDR3 runs 14 residues. Looked up from germline, CDR1 is SGHNT and CDR2 is YENEEA. The CDR3 DNA is TGTGCCAGCAGCTTAATGCGGACAGGGTATGGCTACACCTTC. As protein: CASSLMRTGYGYTF.

The chain couples TRBV19 to TRBJ2-3; D unclear. Germline CDR1 and CDR2: LNHDA and SQIVND (reference sequence). V was shortened by 5 bases and J by 2 bases, with 5 bases between the two germline ends. This CDR3 is built from 12 residues. The CDR3: CASSFHTDTQYF. For the CDR3, the DNA is TGTGCCAGTAGTTTCCACACAGATACGCAGTATTTT.

The chain uses TRBV28 and TRBJ1-6; 8 bases match TRBD1. Trimming cost V 7 bases and J 10 bases; bases outside gene matches: 12. This CDR3 contains 15 residues. CDR1 MDHEN and CDR2 SYDVKM come from the germline V gene. Here the CDR3 reads CASNSMDRVFSPLHF. The CDR3 coding sequence is TGTGCCAGCAACAGCATGGACAGGGTTTTCTCACCCCTCCACTTT.